These T cell receptor beta chains were read from a single sample in a study of human T cells and chemical hapten exposure. Via MiXCR, TCRdb re-called the RACE reads, giving one row per CDR3 protein. The top ten hold about 14% of the sample, which has about 51,000 distinct CDR3 sequences, around a tenth seen once. This specimen consisted of whole blood, obtained in connection with sensitization to the hapten diphenylcyclopropenone (DPC). The receptor source for this set is a woman in her 40s with alopecia areata. Some clones in this sample may be carry-over from other donors' samples. Both conserved end residues are part of each CDR3. D genes are given only for firm matches. Only some rows state a clone size, as once, few, many or a class for expanded clones.

D: TRBD1; J: TRBJ1-1; size: many; V: TRBV7-9; length: 14; CDR3: CASSLQGGDTEAFF; DNA: TGTGCCAGCAGCTTACAGGGGGGAGACACTGAAGCTTTCTTT
D: NA; J: TRBJ2-7; size: medium-sized; V: TRBV6-2/TRBV6-3; length: 13; CDR3: CASSPTDVYEQYF; DNA: TGTGCCAGCAGCCCGACGGACGTCTACGAGCAGTACTTC
D: NA; J: TRBJ2-1; size: many; V: TRBV7-8; length: 11; CDR3: CAVGPLDEQFF; DNA: TGTGCCGTGGGGCCGTTGGATGAGCAGTTCTTC
D: TRBD2; J: TRBJ2-5; size: many; V: TRBV3-1; length: 17; CDR3: CASSPGLAGSPGETQYF; DNA: TGTGCCAGCAGCCCCGGGCTAGCGGGGAGTCCGGGGGAGACCCAGTACTTC
D: NA; J: TRBJ2-1; size: many; V: TRBV12-3/TRBV12-4; length: 16; CDR3: CASSFLDPRPNNEQFF; DNA: TGTGCCAGCAGTTTTCTCGACCCCCGACCCAACAATGAGCAGTTCTTC
D: NA; J: TRBJ2-7; size: many; V: TRBV6-5; length: 14; CDR3: CASSYNRVPYEQYF; DNA: TGTGCCAGCAGTTACAACAGGGTACCGTACGAGCAGTACTTC
D: NA; J: TRBJ2-2; size: many; V: TRBV7-9; length: 13; CDR3: CASSPDKPGELFF; DNA: TGTGCCAGCAGCCCAGATAAGCCCGGGGAGCTGTTTTTT
D: NA; J: TRBJ2-7; size: many; V: TRBV7-2; length: 14; CDR3: CASSPPNGGSVQYF; DNA: TGTGCCAGCAGCCCACCCAACGGGGGAAGTGTGCAGTACTTC
D: NA; J: TRBJ1-1; size: NA; V: TRBV29-1; length: 13; CDR3: CSVEYAGKTEAFF; DNA: TGCAGCGTTGAATACGCAGGGAAAACTGAAGCTTTCTTT
D: NA; J: TRBJ2-6; size: NA; V: TRBV5-5; length: 16; CDR3: CASSFQFPSGANVLTF; DNA: TGTGCCAGCAGCTTTCAGTTCCCCTCTGGGGCCAACGTCCTGACTTTC
D: NA; J: TRBJ2-5; size: NA; V: TRBV3-1; length: 14; CDR3: CASRPGSSGETQYF; DNA: TGTGCCAGCAGACCGGGATCATCAGGAGAGACCCAGTACTTC
D: TRBD2; J: TRBJ2-1; size: many; V: TRBV12-3/TRBV12-4; length: 15; CDR3: CASSPRTSGRNEQFF; DNA: TGTGCCAGCAGCCCTAGGACTAGCGGGCGCAATGAGCAGTTCTTC
D: NA; J: TRBJ1-1; size: few; V: TRBV27; length: 13; CDR3: CASSFLGVTEAFF; DNA: TGTGCCAGCAGTTTTCTAGGAGTGACTGAAGCTTTCTTT
D: NA; J: TRBJ1-4; size: many; V: TRBV19; length: 13; CDR3: CASSVYANEKLFF; DNA: TGTGCCAGTAGTGTGTACGCCAATGAAAAACTGTTTTTT
D: TRBD2; J: TRBJ2-1; size: medium-sized; V: TRBV7-2; length: 16; CDR3: CASSSRTSGGAGEQFF; DNA: TGTGCCAGCAGCTCGAGGACTAGCGGGGGGGCTGGGGAGCAGTTCTTC
D: TRBD1; J: TRBJ2-7; size: many; V: TRBV6-1; length: 14; CDR3: CASSDPDRPYEQYF; DNA: TGTGCCAGCAGCGATCCGGACAGGCCCTACGAGCAGTACTTC
D: TRBD2; J: TRBJ2-4; size: many; V: TRBV4-1; length: 18; CDR3: CASSQDQGLAGGRDIQYF; DNA: TGCGCCAGCAGCCAAGATCAAGGACTAGCGGGGGGACGGGACATTCAGTACTTC
D: NA; J: TRBJ1-6; size: many; V: TRBV18; length: 16; CDR3: CASSPGRSSYNSPLHF; DNA: TGTGCCAGCTCACCAGGGCGGAGCTCCTATAATTCACCCCTCCACTTT
D: TRBD2; J: TRBJ2-4; size: many; V: TRBV2; length: 20; CDR3: CASSPRSASGGVWAKNIQYF; DNA: TGTGCCAGCAGCCCCCGGTCGGCCAGCGGGGGGGTCTGGGCCAAAAACATTCAGTACTTC
D: TRBD1; J: TRBJ2-5; size: many; V: TRBV4-3; length: 15; CDR3: CASSQYRGCRETQYF; DNA: TGCGCCAGCAGCCAATACAGGGGCTGCCGGGAGACCCAGTACTTC
D: NA; J: TRBJ2-3; size: many; V: TRBV20-1; length: 12; CDR3: CSARDGGGLPYF; DNA: TGCAGTGCTAGAGATGGGGGGGGCCTTCCGTATTTT
D: TRBD1; J: TRBJ1-2; size: many; V: TRBV29-1; length: 14; CDR3: CSVEETGTYYGYTF; DNA: TGCAGCGTTGAAGAGACAGGGACTTATTATGGCTACACCTTC
D: NA; J: TRBJ2-2; size: NA; V: TRBV4-2; length: 15; CDR3: CASSQDRVSTGELFF; DNA: TGTGCCAGCAGCCAAGACAGGGTGAGCACCGGGGAGCTGTTTTTT
D: NA; J: TRBJ2-3; size: NA; V: TRBV24-1; length: 12; CDR3: CATGDSTDTQYF; DNA: TGTGCCACCGGGGATAGCACAGATACGCAGTATTTT
D: NA; J: TRBJ2-2; size: many; V: TRBV6-2/TRBV6-3; length: 14; CDR3: CASRAGLDTGELFF; DNA: TGTGCCAGCAGAGCCGGGCTGGACACCGGGGAGCTGTTTTTT
D: TRBD1; J: TRBJ1-1; size: few; V: TRBV5-4; length: 16; CDR3: CASSSGQGDLYTEAFF; DNA: TGTGCCAGCAGCTCGGGACAGGGAGATCTTTACACTGAAGCTTTCTTT
D: TRBD1; J: TRBJ2-4; size: NA; V: TRBV6-6; length: 16; CDR3: CASSGRDSSAKNIQYF; DNA: TGTGCCAGCAGTGGCCGGGACAGTTCAGCCAAAAACATTCAGTACTTC
D: NA; J: TRBJ1-1; size: NA; V: TRBV15; length: 14; CDR3: CATGPGRDYTEAFF; DNA: TGTGCCACCGGACCAGGCAGGGACTACACTGAAGCTTTCTTT